This TCR beta chain was retrieved from a study of T cell responses to AZD1222 COVID-19 vaccine. Profiling relied on immunoSEQ multiplex PCR, and the TCRdb table lists in-frame clones only, not all of them. Of over 95,000 clones in the sample, roughly 84% were seen once. The sequencing here drew on peripheral blood, taken 28 days after the second AZD1222 dose. This receptor was identified in an adult who received the AZD1222 COVID-19 vaccine.

CDR3 residues: CASSLDEGRNEKLFF. CDR3 bases: TGCGCCAGCAGCTTGGATGAGGGACGGAATGAAAAACTGTTTTTT. The chain employs TRBV5-1 and TRBJ1-4; D is possibly TRBD1 (5 bases). The CDR3 length is 15 residues. V lost 0 bases, J lost 5 bases, and 11 bases lay in between. Germline V CDR1 and CDR2: SGHRS, YFSETQ.